This T cell receptor (beta chain) was sequenced during a study of a mutant IDH1 vaccine in newly diagnosed glioma. Turning to the study itself: Vaccination followed radiotherapy alone by 4-6 weeks, or accompanied temozolomide cycles. Week 35 was assigned to visit V12, and week 47 was assigned to visit V13.

Regarding time point: week 35, safety follow-up. Doses comprised 300 ug of mutant IDH1 20-mer peptide each, plus topical imiquimod. There were eight vaccinations for patients, given in weeks 1, 3, 5, 7, 11, 15, 19 and 23. Diagnosis in the donors showed new WHO grade 3 or 4 astrocytomas that were IDH1-mutant and ATRX-lost. The CDR3 is 15 residues long. Germline V gene data show CDR1 as SNHLY and CDR2 as FYNNEI. The trim removed 6 bases at V and 6 bases at J, leaving 11 bases unmatched. The table came from immunoSEQ multiplex PCR; TCRdb's copy has only in-frame clones and leaves some out. This table holds some 30,000 clones, 81% found once. In the case of this clone: Its antigen is not known.

The J gene is TRBJ2-3, the V gene TRBV2, with 8 positions matching TRBD2. The input for sequencing was PBMCs, taken from a glioma patient whose treatment included an IDH1 peptide vaccine. The origin of this receptor is a man younger than 45 with glioma. The DNA of the CDR3 is TGTGCCAGCAGGGGACTAGGCGGGAAGGGGGATACGCAGTATTTT. It encodes CASRGLGGKGDTQYF.